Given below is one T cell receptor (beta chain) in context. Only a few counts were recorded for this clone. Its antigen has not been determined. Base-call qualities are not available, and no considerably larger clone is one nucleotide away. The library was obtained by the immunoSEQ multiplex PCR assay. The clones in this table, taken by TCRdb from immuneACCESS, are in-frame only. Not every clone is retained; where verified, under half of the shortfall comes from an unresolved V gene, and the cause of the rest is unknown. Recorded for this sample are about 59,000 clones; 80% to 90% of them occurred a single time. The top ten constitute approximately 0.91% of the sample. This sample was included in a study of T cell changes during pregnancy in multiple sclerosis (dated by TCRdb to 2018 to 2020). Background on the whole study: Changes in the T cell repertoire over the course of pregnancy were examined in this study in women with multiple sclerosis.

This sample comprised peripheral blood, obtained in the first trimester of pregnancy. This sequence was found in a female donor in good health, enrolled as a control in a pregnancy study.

The bases read TGTGCCAGCAGTGCCGGGGGGCATACGAACACCGGGGAGCTGTTTTTT. Translated, this is CASSAGGHTNTGELFF. The V and J genes are TRBV6-4 and TRBJ2-2; a tentative D match to TRBD2 spans 7 bases. The germline V gene supplies CDR1 MRHNA and CDR2 SNTAGT. V lost 4 bases and J lost 0 bases; the stretch between them is 12 bases long. The CDR3 contains 16 residues, cysteine and phenylalanine counted. The entry retains the CDR3 DNA only, 48 bases that are in frame from base 1.